Detailed here is one T cell receptor beta chain. The data originate from a study of blood T cells in healthy people across ages. The CDR3 contains 16 residues. Looked up from germline, CDR1 is MNHEY and CDR2 is SMNVEV (reference sequence). Trimming took 1 base from V and 2 from J, leaving 11 bases between them. A sample-barcoded 5' primer and a J-beta primer mix were used in a second PCR of roughly 6 to 12 cycles. TCRdb recomputed calls from the 5' RACE reads with MiXCR, one row per CDR3 protein. The sample includes fewer than 700,000 distinct CDR3 sequences, roughly 48% of them seen just once. The chain links TRBV27 to TRBJ1-4; no clear D. This clonotype was sampled from a man at least 80 years old in good health. What was sequenced was blood. In DNA, the CDR3 is TGTGCCAGCAGTTTATTAGGCAAAGCGACTAATGAAAAACTGTTTTTT. It specifies CASSLLGKATNEKLFF.